Shown below are 22 T cell receptor beta chains from a single sample sequenced in a study of blood T cell repertoires in COVID-19. The repertoire was sequenced with immunoSEQ multiplex PCR; TCRdb's copy has only in-frame clones and lacks some. Of 450,000 or so clones listed, 75% to 90% are singletons. The sequenced sample was peripheral blood. The receptor set was obtained from a woman aged 40 to 55 with COVID-19, enrolled during active disease.

The CDR3 spells CASSFGTSGSRWNIQYF. CDR3 bases: TGTGCCAGTAGTTTTGGGACTAGCGGGAGTAGGTGGAACATTCAGTACTTC. The chain joins TRBV19 to TRBJ2-4, with 14 bases lining up with TRBD2. Germline lookup yields CDR1 LNHDA and CDR2 SQIVND (reference sequence). With 5 bases clipped from V and 7 bases from J, the junction kept 10 bases outside the gene matches. The CDR3 totals 17 residues.

The chain is built from TRBV27 and TRBJ1-4; the match to TRBD1 covers 7 bases. The CDR3 covers 14 residues. Germline V gives CDR1 MNHEY, CDR2 SMNVEV (reference sequence). V gave up 2 bases and J gave up 6 bases; unmatched junction bases: 3. DNA of the CDR3: TGTGCCAGCAGTTTAAACAGGGGAGATGAAAAACTGTTTTTT. This encodes CASSLNRGDEKLFF.

CDR3 in DNA: TGTGCCAGCAGTGAAATGCGGGCCGAGCAGTTCTTC. Protein sequence: CASSEMRAEQFF. This rearrangement joins TRBV2 to TRBJ2-1, with TRBD2 as a possible D gene (5 bases). The germline V gene has CDR1 SNHLY and CDR2 FYNNEI. Trimming pared 2 bases from V and 10 bases from J, leaving 9 bases between. There are 12 residues in the CDR3. Together with reference TRBV2 and TRBJ2-1, the CDR3 gives the full variable domain: EPEVTQTPSHQVTQMGQEVILRCVPISNHLYFYWYRQILGQKVEFLVSFYNNEISEKSEIFDDQFSVERPDGSNFTLKIRSTKLEDSAMYFCASSEMRAEQFFGPGTRLTVL.

The chain uses TRBV12-3 or TRBV12-4 and TRBJ2-7; the D gene is possibly TRBD2 (5 bases). V gave up 3 bases and J gave up 4 bases, with 10 bases separating them. The CDR3 covers 13 residues. The CDR3 DNA reads TGTGCCAGCAGTTTCTTTGGCGGGTACGAGCAGTACTTC. This codes for CASSFFGGYEQYF.

The V gene is TRBV28, the J gene TRBJ2-1; D is possibly TRBD2 (5 bases). Germline CDR1 MDHEN, CDR2 SYDVKM. V lost 6 bases and J lost 5, with 17 bases in between. The CDR3 length is 15 residues. The CDR3 reads CASSPRLRVDNEQFF. The CDR3 region has the DNA TGTGCCAGCAGCCCCCGTTTGAGGGTCGACAATGAGCAGTTCTTC.

The chain carries TRBV5-1 and TRBJ1-5; D possibly corresponds to TRBD1 (6 bases). V was pared by 4 bases and J by 4 bases, with 15 bases between. The V gene's germline CDR1 is SGHRS and CDR2 YFSETQ. CDR3 length: 15 residues. The DNA of the CDR3 is TGCGCCAGCAGCCCCACAGGGAACGCAAATCAGCCCCAGCATTTT. It translates to CASSPTGNANQPQHF.

The chain links TRBV5-5 to TRBJ2-1, with 7 nucleotides matching TRBD1. V lost 5 bases to trimming and J lost 6 bases; unmatched junction nucleotides: 11. The CDR3 length is 15 residues. Germline V CDR1 and CDR2: SGHKS, YYEKEE (reference sequence). DNA of the CDR3: TGTGCCAGCAGGGGAACAGGGGACCCCTCCAATGAGCAGTTCTTC. Protein: CASRGTGDPSNEQFF.

This clone has only one observation. The chain carries TRBV30 and TRBJ1-2, with unresolved D. The CDR3 extends over 12 amino acids. V lost 3 bases and J lost 4, with 9 bases in between. The V gene's germline CDR1 is GTSNPN and CDR2 SVGIG (reference sequence). CDR3 region: CAWRVRGYGYTF. In DNA, the CDR3 is TGTGCCTGGAGAGTACGGGGCTATGGCTACACCTTC. Looking up the rest from reference TRBV30 and TRBJ1-2 gives the full variable domain: SQTIHQWPATLVQPVGSPLSLECTVEGTSNPNLYWYRQAAGRGLQLLFYSVGIGQISSEVPQNLSASRPQDRQFILSSKKLLLSDSGFYLCAWRVRGYGYTFGSGTRLTVV.

J is TRBJ2-6 and V is TRBV24-1; D gene uncertain. V was clipped by 3 bases and J by 4 bases, with 3 bases between them. The CDR3 is 13 amino acids. Germline V gene lookup returns CDR1 KGHDR and CDR2 SFDVKD. The CDR3 loop reads CATSDPGANVLTF. CDR3 sequence (DNA): TGTGCCACCAGTGATCCGGGGGCCAACGTCCTGACTTTC.

This chain uses TRBV28 with TRBJ1-1; 7 nucleotides align to TRBD1. Germline-derived CDR1 and CDR2 are MDHEN and SYDVKM. Trimming at V came to 4 bases and at J to 4 bases, leaving 9 bases not matched to a gene. There are 15 residues in the CDR3. CDR3 nucleotide sequence: TGTGCCAGCAGTTCAAGACAGGGTAGGACCACTGAAGCTTTCTTT. Translated: CASSSRQGRTTEAFF.

The CDR3 sequence: CASRIANEQFF. CDR3 nucleotides: TGTGCCAGCAGAATAGCCAATGAGCAGTTCTTC. The chain combines TRBV2 with TRBJ2-1; no clear D. Trimming took off 6 bases at V and 6 bases at J, with 6 bases between the two ends. The CDR3 has 11 residues. CDR1 is SNHLY, CDR2 FYNNEI, per germline.

The CDR3 nucleotides are TGTGCCAGCAGCAGGCTCCGGGGACAGGGTGGCGAGCAGTACTTC. This sequence encodes CASSRLRGQGGEQYF. This chain links TRBV11-2 with TRBJ2-7, with 9 positions matching TRBD1. With 5 bases clipped from V and 6 bases from J, the junction kept 11 bases outside the gene matches. The CDR3 runs 15 residues. Looked up from germline, CDR1 is SGHAT and CDR2 is FQNNGV. The variable domain in full, completed from reference TRBV11-2 and TRBJ2-7, reads EAGVAQSPRYKIIEKRQSVAFWCNPISGHATLYWYQQILGQGPKLLIQFQNNGVVDDSQLPKDRFSAERLKGVDSTLKIQPAKLEDSAVYLCASSRLRGQGGEQYFGPGTRLTVT.

The rearrangement uses TRBV28 and TRBJ1-4; TRBD1 might be the D (6 bases). The germline gives CDR1 MDHEN, CDR2 SYDVKM. Between the trimmed V and J ends, which lost 5 bases and 7 bases, there was a span of 14 bases. The CDR3 runs to 14 residues. The CDR3 protein is CASSGGGLSEKLFF. The CDR3 coding sequence is TGTGCCAGCAGTGGGGGGGGCCTCAGTGAAAAACTGTTTTTT.

The chain has TRBV5-4 and TRBJ2-3; unclear D gene. The CDR3 runs 15 residues. Trimming shortened V by 3 bases and J by 2 bases, and 13 bases separated the two germline ends. Germline CDR1 and CDR2: SGHNT and YYREEE (reference sequence). In nucleotides, the CDR3 is TGTGCCAGCAGCTCCGGTGGAGCGTACACAGATACGCAGTATTTT. Translation: CASSSGGAYTDTQYF. Full variable domain (missing parts from reference TRBV5-4 and TRBJ2-3): ETGVTQSPTHLIKTRGQQVTLRCSSQSGHNTVSWYQQALGQGPQFIFQYYREEENGRGNFPPRFSGLQFPNYSSELNVNALELDDSALYLCASSSGGAYTDTQYFGPGTRLTVL.

The gene calls are TRBV15 and TRBJ1-1; D gene ambiguous. The V gene's germline CDR1 is LNHNV and CDR2 YYDKDF (reference sequence). The V and J ends lost 4 bases and 2 bases respectively, with 14 bases between them. There are 15 residues in the CDR3. This CDR3 is CATSIAGVKNTEAFF. The CDR3 DNA reads as TGTGCCACCAGCATCGCGGGAGTTAAAAACACTGAAGCTTTCTTT.

This clone has only a few counts. J is TRBJ2-2 and V is TRBV7-3, with TRBD1 matching over 11 bases. This CDR3 has 15 amino acids. V shed 5 bases, J shed 7 bases, and the junction held 6 bases outside the gene matches. Germline CDR1 and CDR2: SGHTA and FQGTGA. The CDR3 DNA sequence: TGTGCCAGCAGCCAGGACAGGGGGCGCGGCGGGGAGCTGTTTTTT. Translation: CASSQDRGRGGELFF.

The V and J genes are TRBV19 and TRBJ1-1; no clear D. Trimming shortened V by 3 bases and J by 1 base, and 9 bases separated the two germline ends. The CDR3 is made up of 14 amino acids. Germline-derived CDR1 and CDR2 are LNHDA and SQIVND (reference sequence). The CDR3 reads CASSMIPGNTEAFF. The CDR3 nucleotides read TGTGCCAGTAGTATGATCCCAGGGAACACTGAAGCTTTCTTT. Supplemented by reference TRBV19 and TRBJ1-1, the full variable domain reads DGGITQSPKYLFRKEGQNVTLSCEQNLNHDAMYWYRQDPGQGLRLIYYSQIVNDFQKGDIAEGYSVSREKKESFPLTVTSAQKNPTAFYLCASSMIPGNTEAFFGQGTRLTVV.

This clone was seen a few times. Germline and junction disagree at one end, which may indicate a read error. The genes are TRBV18 and TRBJ2-7, with D unclear. The CDR3 is made up of 14 amino acids. The germline CDR1 and CDR2 sequences are KGHSH and LQKENI. CDR3 DNA: TGTGCCAGCTCACCACCGTCTCTCCACTACCAGCAGTACTTC. Translated, it gives CASSPPSLHYQQYF.

The chain recombines TRBV11-2 with TRBJ1-2; D is uncertain. The V and J ends lost 3 bases and 1 base respectively, with 12 bases between them. Per germline, CDR1 SGHAT and CDR2 FQNNGV. The CDR3 loop spans 15 amino acids. The CDR3 bases are TGTGCCAGCAGCTTGCTTCCCAAGCTTAACTATGGCTACACCTTC. Its translation: CASSLLPKLNYGYTF.

V usage is TRBV5-8 and J usage is TRBJ1-6; D is undetermined. V was cut by 3 bases and J by 12 bases, with 10 bases left in between. This CDR3 comprises 12 residues. Germline-derived CDR1 and CDR2 are SGHTS and YDEGEE. The DNA of the CDR3 is TGTGCCAGCAGCTCCTATCCTGGACCCCTCCACTTT. It is translated as CASSSYPGPLHF.

This clone was observed once. V usage is TRBV14 and J usage is TRBJ2-1; no definite D call. V was shortened by 1 base and J by 8 bases, with 24 bases between the two germline ends. Germline CDR1 reads SGHDN; CDR2 reads FVKESK. This CDR3 has 18 amino acids. CDR3 protein: CASSQVPWPGIYNYEQFF. For the CDR3, the DNA is TGTGCCAGCAGCCAAGTCCCTTGGCCGGGTATATACAATTATGAGCAGTTCTTC.

This clone appeared a few times. The V and J genes are TRBV7-2 and TRBJ1-1; TRBD1 matches 8 bases. The CDR3 has 15 amino acids. Germline assignment: CDR1 SGHTA and CDR2 FQGNSA. V lost 5 bases and J lost 3; bases outside the gene matches: 8. The CDR3 spells CASSPPGRGHTEAFF. The CDR3 nucleotides read TGTGCCAGCAGCCCCCCGGGCAGGGGGCACACTGAAGCTTTCTTT.